A single sample is the source of the 20 T cell receptor beta chains below, sequenced in a study of T cells in localized non-small cell lung cancer. Sequencing used immunoSEQ multiplex PCR; TCRdb keeps in-frame clones, though not all of them. The top ten clones hold more than 15% of a sample with tens of thousands of clones, approximately 81% of them seen once. The sample consisted of PBMCs, taken before any cancer treatment. The source is a woman aged 35-75 years with stage II squamous cell lung carcinoma.

This chain uses TRBV7-8 with TRBJ1-2; D remains unclear. The V end was cut by 3 bases, the J end by 6 bases, with 8 bases between. Germline CDR1 reads SGHVS; CDR2 reads FQNEAQ. This CDR3 has 12 amino acids. CDR3 residues: CASSFGGDGYTF. CDR3 DNA sequence: TGTGCCAGCAGCTTCGGAGGCGATGGCTACACCTTC. The whole variable domain, filled in from reference TRBV7-8 and TRBJ1-2, reads GAGVSQSPRYKVAKRGQDVALRCDPISGHVSLFWYQQALGQGPEFLTYFQNEAQLDKSGLPSDRFFAERPEGSVSTLKIQRTQQEDSAVYLCASSFGGDGYTFGSGTRLTVV.

This clone came up a few times. The J gene is TRBJ1-1, the V gene TRBV19; no clear D. Germline V CDR1 and CDR2: LNHDA, SQIVND (reference sequence). This CDR3 is 13 amino acids long. V lost 8 bases and J 3 bases, leaving 13 bases between the germline ends. The CDR3 spells CASGRGSDTEAFF. Written as DNA, the CDR3 is TGTGCCAGTGGCCGGGGTTCGGACACTGAAGCTTTCTTT.

The chain carries TRBV27 and TRBJ2-7; 12 bases fit TRBD2. CDR3 length: 18 residues. Germline V CDR1 and CDR2: MNHEY, SMNVEV (reference sequence). J gave up 3 bases and V 6 bases, and 15 bases lay outside the gene matches. This chain's CDR3 is CASSQVGYGLAGLYEQYF. The CDR3 DNA sequence: TGTGCCAGCAGCCAGGTTGGGTACGGACTAGCGGGACTCTACGAGCAGTACTTC.

In nucleotides, the CDR3 is TGTGCCAGCCACCCTGGGGCTAGCGGGCCCTACAATGAGCAGTTCTTC. Amino acids: CASHPGASGPYNEQFF. This chain connects TRBV9 to TRBJ2-1; 8 bases match TRBD2. The V gene end was trimmed by 7 bases and the J gene end by 2 bases; junction bases not matched to a gene: 11. The germline V gene encodes CDR1 SGDLS and CDR2 YYNGEE. CDR3 length: 16 residues. Drawing the rest from reference TRBV9 and TRBJ2-1, the complete variable domain is DSGVTQTPKHLITATGQRVTLRCSPRSGDLSVYWYQQSLDQGLQFLIQYYNGEERAKGNILERFSAQQFPDLHSELNLSSLELGDSALYFCASHPGASGPYNEQFFGPGTRLTVL.

The J gene is TRBJ1-2, the V gene TRBV15; the D is unclear. CDR3 length: 15 residues. Germline CDR1 and CDR2: LNHNV and YYDKDF (reference sequence). V was pared by 0 bases and J by 7 bases, with 15 bases between. In DNA, the CDR3 is TGTGCCACCAGCAGAGATCCCCACGGCGAGGGTGGCTACACCTTC. This translates into CATSRDPHGEGGYTF.

This clone was found once. The chain employs TRBV19 and TRBJ2-1; D not certain. Trimming removed 1 base at V and 9 bases at J, with 13 bases between. Germline CDR1 is LNHDA and CDR2 is SQIVND (reference sequence). The CDR3 is 14 amino acids. The CDR3 nucleotides read TGTGCCAGTAGTATAGTCGCCCTAGATGGTGAGCAGTTCTTC. Translation gives CASSIVALDGEQFF.

The rearrangement uses TRBV7-9 and TRBJ2-7, with 10 bases aligning to TRBD1. This CDR3 has 13 residues. Germline lookup yields CDR1 SEHNR and CDR2 FQNEAQ (reference sequence). The V gene end was trimmed by 5 bases and the J gene end by 4 bases; junction bases not matched to a gene: 2. As DNA, the CDR3 is TGTGCCAGCAGCCGGGACAGGGGATACGAGCAGTACTTC. Amino acid sequence: CASSRDRGYEQYF.

The rearrangement uses TRBV4-1 and TRBJ2-6; D unresolved. V dropped 5 bases and J dropped 1 base, with 12 bases sitting between them. The germline gives CDR1 MGHRA, CDR2 YSYEKL. The CDR3 runs to 16 residues. The CDR3 coding sequence is TGCGCCAGCAGCTCCCGGATCTTGTCTGGGGCCAACGTCCTGACTTTC. Translating it yields CASSSRILSGANVLTF.

V and J are TRBV6-6 and TRBJ2-7; D may be TRBD2 (5 bases). The CDR3 contains 13 residues. Trimming cost V 6 bases and J 2 bases, with 11 bases left between them. Germline lookup yields CDR1 MNHNY and CDR2 SVGAGI (reference sequence). The CDR3 DNA is TGTGCCAGCAGGCCGCGGGTACCCTACGAGCAGTACTTC. The encoded protein is CASRPRVPYEQYF.

The gene calls are TRBV9 and TRBJ1-2, with D maybe TRBD1 (5 bases). CDR1 SGDLS and CDR2 YYNGEE come from the germline V gene. Trimming pared 4 bases from V and 7 bases from J, leaving 14 bases between. The CDR3 sequence is 13 residues long. The CDR3 nucleotides read TGTGCCAGCAGCCGGGACGGCGGTTTTGGCTACACCTTC. It yields the protein CASSRDGGFGYTF.

The V and J genes are TRBV27 and TRBJ2-7; the D gene could be TRBD1 or TRBD2 (6 bases each). Germline CDR1 is MNHEY and CDR2 is SMNVEV (reference sequence). Trimming shortened V by 2 bases and J by 8 bases, and 13 bases separated the two germline ends. The CDR3 loop spans 13 amino acids. The CDR3 sequence: CASSLGGLGKQYF. The CDR3 DNA sequence: TGTGCCAGCAGTTTAGGGGGGCTGGGAAAGCAGTACTTC.

The CDR3 DNA sequence: TGCGCCAGCAGCTTGGGGGACAGGGGCCACGATACGCAGTATTTT. Amino acid sequence: CASSLGDRGHDTQYF. The genes are TRBV5-1 and TRBJ2-3, with 10 bases fitting TRBD1. Trimming cost V 0 bases and J 6 bases; bases outside gene matches: 4. Germline values: CDR1 SGHRS, CDR2 YFSETQ. The CDR3 is 15 amino acids.

This chain uses TRBV4-2 with TRBJ2-1; D is unresolved. The CDR3 totals 16 residues. The V and J ends lost 0 bases and 3 bases respectively, with 12 bases between them. Germline V lookup: CDR1 LGHNA, CDR2 YNFKEQ. The CDR3 DNA reads as TGTGCCAGCAGCCAAGAAGAGTCGACTTACTACAATGAGCAGTTCTTC. It yields the protein CASSQEESTYYNEQFF.

This rearrangement joins TRBV28 to TRBJ2-5, with D possibly matching TRBD1 (5 bases). V lost 4 bases and J lost 5, with 20 bases in between. CDR3 size: 16 residues. Germline CDR1 reads MDHEN; CDR2 reads SYDVKM. DNA for the CDR3: TGTGCCAGCAGTTCGTCCTGGGGCGGTACCGGGGAGACCCAGTACTTC. This translates into CASSSSWGGTGETQYF.

This clone was recorded once. The gene calls are TRBV29-1 and TRBJ1-2; no definite D call. The CDR3 has 14 residues. V lost 4 bases to trimming and J lost 3 bases, with 15 bases between them. From germline, CDR1 is SQVTM and CDR2 ANQGSEA. CDR3 residues: CSVGHKIWDYGYTF. Written as DNA, the CDR3 is TGCAGCGTTGGGCACAAGATTTGGGACTATGGCTACACCTTC.

This clone appeared once. The chain has TRBV5-1 and TRBJ2-3; D unresolved. The germline V gene has CDR1 SGHRS and CDR2 YFSETQ. This CDR3 spans 14 amino acids. Trimming cost V 4 bases and J 5 bases, with 14 bases left between them. CDR3 sequence (DNA): TGCGCCAGCAGCCTCAGTCGAGCCCAAGATACGCAGTATTTT. This gives the protein CASSLSRAQDTQYF.

The DNA for the CDR3 is TGCGCCAGCAGCTTTGGGGCCCAACTTTCTGAAGCTTTCTTT. As protein: CASSFGAQLSEAFF. The genes are TRBV5-1 and TRBJ1-1; a possible D gene is TRBD1 (5 bases). CDR3 size: 14 residues. Germline values: CDR1 SGHRS, CDR2 YFSETQ. The V gene lost 2 bases and the J gene lost 6 bases, with 14 bases spanning the gap. The full variable domain, rest sourced from reference TRBV5-1 and TRBJ1-1, is KAGVTQTPRYLIKTRGQQVTLSCSPISGHRSVSWYQQTPGQGLQFLFEYFSETQRNKGNFPGRFSGRQFSNSRSEMNVSTLELGDSALYLCASSFGAQLSEAFFGQGTRLTVV.

The chain joins TRBV4-2 to TRBJ2-5, with 7 bases aligning to TRBD2. Germline loops: CDR1 LGHNA, CDR2 YNFKEQ. The CDR3 is made up of 16 amino acids. J lost 0 bases, V lost 2 bases, and 6 bases had no gene match. The CDR3 sequence is CASSQRLAQYQETQYF. CDR3 bases: TGTGCCAGCAGCCAAAGACTAGCTCAGTACCAAGAGACCCAGTACTTC.

This clone was seen only once. The chain has TRBV4-3 and TRBJ1-5; D is unclear. Germline V lookup: CDR1 LGHNA, CDR2 YSLEER. Deletions cut 0 bases from V and 4 bases from J, with 4 bases between. The CDR3 contains 13 residues. The CDR3 spells CASSQDFNQPQHF. Written as DNA, the CDR3 is TGCGCCAGCAGCCAAGATTTTAATCAGCCCCAGCATTTT.

The genes are TRBV7-2 and TRBJ1-2; 10 bases match TRBD1. CDR1 is SGHTA and CDR2 is FQGNSA in the germline V gene. V shed 5 bases, J shed 6 bases, and the junction held 6 bases outside the gene matches. This CDR3 spans 14 amino acids. CDR3 sequence reads: CASSTGQGENGYTF. For the CDR3, the DNA is TGTGCCAGCAGCACCGGACAGGGGGAGAATGGCTACACCTTC.